These T cell receptor beta chains were read from a single sample in a study of identical twins. TCRdb used MiXCR to reprocess the 5' RACE reads, holding one entry per CDR3 protein. The sample carries 510,000 or so distinct CDR3 sequences, approximately 16% recorded once. These same data were also listed under a study on yellow fever vaccine responses in identical twins.

Sequencing was carried out using CD4+ T cells sorted from blood. These receptors came from a woman younger than 30 in good health. Both conserved end residues are trimmed from each CDR3.

CDR3 length: 13; J gene: TRBJ2-1; V gene: TRBV7-8; CDR3 protein: ASSLARMTYNEQF
CDR3 length: 13; J gene: TRBJ2-2; V gene: TRBV3-1; CDR3 protein: ASSRDLPNTGELF
CDR3 length: 11; J gene: TRBJ1-1; V gene: TRBV7-2; CDR3 protein: ASSLAVYTEAF
CDR3 length: 8; J gene: TRBJ2-7; V gene: TRBV29-1; CDR3 protein: SGGEYEQY
CDR3 length: 13; J gene: TRBJ1-5; V gene: TRBV6-2/TRBV6-3; CDR3 protein: ASRLTGGGNQPQH
CDR3 length: 16; J gene: TRBJ2-2; V gene: TRBV24-1; CDR3 protein: ATSDTTAYGANTGELF
CDR3 length: 12; J gene: TRBJ2-1; V gene: TRBV2; CDR3 protein: ASNQRGRSDEQF
CDR3 length: 13; J gene: TRBJ2-4; V gene: TRBV3-1; CDR3 protein: ASSHSGQIKNIQY
CDR3 length: 10; J gene: TRBJ2-1; V gene: TRBV10-3; CDR3 protein: AISEGFLGEF
CDR3 length: 13; J gene: TRBJ2-2; V gene: TRBV28; CDR3 protein: ASSLIGTTTGELF
CDR3 length: 12; J gene: TRBJ2-3; V gene: TRBV6-1; CDR3 protein: ASSIGQSTDTQY
CDR3 length: 12; J gene: TRBJ2-3; V gene: TRBV24-1; CDR3 protein: ATSDPDSTDTQY
CDR3 length: 11; J gene: TRBJ2-7; V gene: TRBV20-1; CDR3 protein: SARDAGGTEQY
CDR3 length: 12; J gene: TRBJ2-7; V gene: TRBV20-1; CDR3 protein: SAPRGGRGYEQY
CDR3 length: 12; J gene: TRBJ2-2; V gene: TRBV6-1; CDR3 protein: ASKSGGATGELF
CDR3 length: 12; J gene: TRBJ2-1; V gene: TRBV7-3; CDR3 protein: ASSLTGDPNEQF
CDR3 length: 12; J gene: TRBJ2-1; V gene: TRBV6-2/TRBV6-3; CDR3 protein: ASSYSLLLANQF
CDR3 length: 14; J gene: TRBJ2-1; V gene: TRBV6-2/TRBV6-3; CDR3 protein: ASRILGTGTYNEQF
CDR3 length: 13; J gene: TRBJ2-5; V gene: TRBV20-1; CDR3 protein: SARVDSGRPETQY
CDR3 length: 11; J gene: TRBJ1-1; V gene: TRBV7-9; CDR3 protein: ASSANPNTEVF
CDR3 length: 14; J gene: TRBJ2-1; V gene: TRBV5-1; CDR3 protein: ASSFGRTSSYNEQF
CDR3 length: 12; J gene: TRBJ2-2; V gene: TRBV12-3/TRBV12-4; CDR3 protein: ASMRGANTGELF
CDR3 length: 10; J gene: TRBJ2-1; V gene: TRBV11-2; CDR3 protein: ASSKRGNEQF
CDR3 length: 11; J gene: TRBJ2-5; V gene: TRBV12-3/TRBV12-4; CDR3 protein: ASSFSNEETQY
CDR3 length: 12; J gene: TRBJ1-5; V gene: TRBV3-1; CDR3 protein: ASSSGFGNQPQH
CDR3 length: 10; J gene: TRBJ1-2; V gene: TRBV3-1; CDR3 protein: ASSQNSYGYT
CDR3 length: 9; J gene: TRBJ2-7; V gene: TRBV20-1; CDR3 protein: SATGAYEQY
CDR3 length: 13; J gene: TRBJ2-1; V gene: TRBV5-1; CDR3 protein: ASSLAVIGGDEQF
CDR3 length: 13; J gene: TRBJ1-1; V gene: TRBV5-6; CDR3 protein: ASSLEPTQNTEAF
CDR3 length: 12; J gene: TRBJ2-1; V gene: TRBV28; CDR3 protein: ASTLGGSYNEQF
CDR3 length: 13; J gene: TRBJ2-3; V gene: TRBV12-3/TRBV12-4; CDR3 protein: ASSPPGIKTDTQY
CDR3 length: 11; J gene: TRBJ2-3; V gene: TRBV20-1; CDR3 protein: SAEDRGTDTQY
CDR3 length: 13; J gene: TRBJ2-2; V gene: TRBV13; CDR3 protein: ASSPGGSRPGELF
CDR3 length: 12; J gene: TRBJ2-1; V gene: TRBV2; CDR3 protein: ASRRGGAYNEQF
CDR3 length: 13; J gene: TRBJ2-7; V gene: TRBV7-8; CDR3 protein: ASSPWTVSSYEQY
CDR3 length: 14; J gene: TRBJ1-1; V gene: TRBV28; CDR3 protein: ASTISAGRGDTEAF
CDR3 length: 14; J gene: TRBJ2-2; V gene: TRBV12-3/TRBV12-4; CDR3 protein: ASTLGWGKGTGELF
CDR3 length: 17; J gene: TRBJ1-1; V gene: TRBV11-1; CDR3 protein: ASSLVTFGQGGSGTEAF
CDR3 length: 13; J gene: TRBJ2-2; V gene: TRBV5-1; CDR3 protein: ASSTGQGLSGELF
CDR3 length: 14; J gene: TRBJ2-1; V gene: TRBV5-4; CDR3 protein: ASSWGLESVVNEQF
CDR3 length: 12; J gene: TRBJ2-2; V gene: TRBV6-1; CDR3 protein: ASRGEPNTGELF
CDR3 length: 14; J gene: TRBJ2-3; V gene: TRBV5-1; CDR3 protein: ASSLADRGGTDTQY
CDR3 length: 12; J gene: TRBJ2-7; V gene: TRBV10-3; CDR3 protein: AISEQTGEKGQY
CDR3 length: 13; J gene: TRBJ1-2; V gene: TRBV12-3/TRBV12-4; CDR3 protein: ASSFGGGSNYGYT
CDR3 length: 10; J gene: TRBJ1-2; V gene: TRBV2; CDR3 protein: ASSGPGYGYT
CDR3 length: 12; J gene: TRBJ2-7; V gene: TRBV7-9; CDR3 protein: ASSLIDGAYEQY
CDR3 length: 13; J gene: TRBJ2-7; V gene: TRBV25-1; CDR3 protein: ASSGTGSLSYEQY
CDR3 length: 11; J gene: TRBJ2-7; V gene: TRBV7-9; CDR3 protein: ASSLVQGHEQY
CDR3 length: 14; J gene: TRBJ2-3; V gene: TRBV5-1; CDR3 protein: ASSLGGRGITDTQY
CDR3 length: 17; J gene: TRBJ2-7; V gene: TRBV1; CDR3 protein: TSSQGPGGVAGGVYEQY
CDR3 length: 13; J gene: TRBJ1-1; V gene: TRBV5-6; CDR3 protein: ASSLSGPPNREAF
CDR3 length: 11; J gene: TRBJ2-7; V gene: TRBV10-3; CDR3 protein: AISDQGTYEQY
CDR3 length: 13; J gene: TRBJ1-5; V gene: TRBV15; CDR3 protein: ATSRGQGAGQPQH
CDR3 length: 11; J gene: TRBJ1-1; V gene: TRBV20-1; CDR3 protein: SASRRGWTEAF
CDR3 length: 10; J gene: TRBJ2-1; V gene: TRBV29-1; CDR3 protein: SVDRIYNEQF
CDR3 length: 13; J gene: TRBJ1-5; V gene: TRBV2; CDR3 protein: ASSEVTGTNQPQH
CDR3 length: 15; J gene: TRBJ2-7; V gene: TRBV20-1; CDR3 protein: SARNPILAGSSYEQY
CDR3 length: 13; J gene: TRBJ1-4; V gene: TRBV3-1; CDR3 protein: ASSQVRITNEKLF